These 21 T cell receptor beta chains share one sample of origin, sequenced in a study of T cells after yellow fever vaccination. TCRdb re-called the 5' RACE reads with MiXCR, one entry per CDR3 protein. This table holds hundreds of thousands of distinct CDR3 sequences, roughly 13% found once. The specimen comprised PBMCs, sampled on the day of the yellow fever booster vaccination. These receptors originate from a man aged 25 to 40 who received the YFV17D yellow fever vaccine.

In nucleotides, the CDR3 is TGTGCCAGCAGTGTCGGGGACAGGGGAACAGATACGCAGTATTTT. It yields the protein CASSVGDRGTDTQYF. The rearrangement uses TRBV12-3 or TRBV12-4 and TRBJ2-3; 10 bases match TRBD1. The CDR3 is 15 amino acids. Losses at the gene ends were 5 bases for V and 3 bases for J; bases not matched to a gene: 5.

The sample holds a few counts of this clonotype. The chain couples TRBV7-2 to TRBJ2-7; D ambiguous. V was trimmed by 0 bases and J by 5 bases, leaving 5 bases between them. The CDR3 loop spans 12 amino acids. Germline V gene data show CDR1 as SGHTA and CDR2 as FQGNSA. The CDR3 DNA sequence: TGTGCCAGCAGCTTAGCGAAGGACGAGCAGTACTTC. Amino acids: CASSLAKDEQYF.

The chain links TRBV7-9 to TRBJ2-1, with 7 positions matching TRBD1. This CDR3 has 15 residues. CDR1 and CDR2 from the germline V gene are SEHNR and FQNEAQ (reference sequence). The V segment lost 4 bases and the J segment 1 base; nucleotides outside the gene matches: 4. The CDR3 reads CASSSDRSSYNEQFF. The CDR3 DNA reads TGTGCCAGCAGCTCGGACAGGTCGTCCTACAATGAGCAGTTCTTC.

V is TRBV7-9 and J is TRBJ2-1; no definite D call. CDR1 and CDR2 (germline): SEHNR, FQNEAQ (reference sequence). The CDR3 runs 12 residues. Between the trimmed V and J ends, which lost 5 bases and 8 bases, there was a span of 10 bases. CDR3 sequence reads: CASSRPFDEQFF. The CDR3 region has the DNA TGTGCCAGCAGCCGGCCTTTCGATGAGCAGTTCTTC.

The chain joins TRBV10-3 to TRBJ2-6; 8 bases are a match to TRBD2. Germline V gene sequence: CDR1 ENHRY, CDR2 SYGVKD. The length of the CDR3 is 21 residues. With V trimmed by 1 base and J by 0 bases, 14 bases remained unmatched. CDR3 nucleotide sequence: TGTGCCATCAGTGAGTATCAGTCTTCCGGGAGGGTCCCCTCTGGGGCCAACGTCCTGACTTTC. Translating it yields CAISEYQSSGRVPSGANVLTF.

This clonotype was found a few times. This chain links TRBV7-7 with TRBJ2-1, with 7 nucleotides matching TRBD2. The CDR3 covers 16 residues. Germline V CDR1 and CDR2: SSHAT, FNYEAQ (reference sequence). With 2 bases clipped from V and 0 bases from J, the junction kept 4 bases outside the gene matches. CDR3 coding DNA: TGTGCCAGCAGCTTAACTAGCGCTAGCTCCTACAATGAGCAGTTCTTC. It yields the protein CASSLTSASSYNEQFF.

This clonotype was counted only a few times. V and J are TRBV5-6 and TRBJ2-5; D possibly corresponds to TRBD1 (6 bases). V lost 0 bases and J lost 3, with 15 bases in between. The CDR3 loop spans 16 amino acids. CDR1 and CDR2 from the germline V gene are SGHDT and YYEEEE. CDR3 bases: TGTGCCAGCAGCTTGGTACAGGGTGAGTGGGAAGAGACCCAGTACTTC. Its protein product is CASSLVQGEWEETQYF.

The CDR3 loop reads CASSLEAGNIQYF. Here the CDR3 DNA reads TGTGCCAGCAGCCTCGAGGCCGGAAACATTCAGTACTTC. The V gene is TRBV7-2, the J gene TRBJ2-4; D remains ambiguous. Germline CDR1 is SGHTA and CDR2 is FQGNSA. V lost 5 bases, J lost 6 bases, and 11 bases lay in between. The length of the CDR3 is 13 residues.

This clonotype has just a few counts. CDR3 DNA sequence: TGCAGTGCTAGTATAATGGAGACCCAGTACTTC. Amino acids: CSASIMETQYF. The V gene is TRBV20-1, the J gene TRBJ2-5; D remains unclear. Trimming stripped 3 bases from V and 5 bases from J, with 7 bases between. This CDR3 is built from 11 residues. Germline V lookup: CDR1 DFQATT, CDR2 SNEGSKA (reference sequence).

This clonotype has a handful of counts. The CDR3 DNA sequence: TGCGCCAGCAGCTTGGGGACGAAACAAGAGACCCAGTACTTC. This gives the protein CASSLGTKQETQYF. The genes are TRBV5-1 and TRBJ2-5; no definite D call. This CDR3 is built from 14 residues. The V end was cut by 0 bases, the J end by 2 bases, with 8 bases between. From germline, CDR1 is SGHRS and CDR2 YFSETQ.

This clonotype was seen more than once but under ten times. The J gene is TRBJ2-1, the V gene TRBV12-5; 9 positions match TRBD1. CDR1 is LGHNT, CDR2 FRNRAP, per germline. V shed 0 bases, J shed 8 bases, and the junction held 8 bases outside the gene matches. The CDR3 is 16 residues long. The CDR3 bases are TGTGCTAGTGGTTTGGTACAGGGGGCGCCTTTTTATGAGCAGTTCTTC. Protein: CASGLVQGAPFYEQFF.

This clonotype has only a few counts. This chain links TRBV5-1 with TRBJ2-7; a possible D gene is TRBD1 (6 bases). Trimming left V 0 bases short and J 0 bases short, with 10 bases between. CDR1 and CDR2 from the germline V gene are SGHRS and YFSETQ. The CDR3 length is 15 residues. The CDR3: CASSLERGFSYEQYF. CDR3 DNA sequence: TGCGCCAGCAGCTTGGAGAGGGGGTTCTCCTACGAGCAGTACTTC.

V usage is TRBV20-1 and J usage is TRBJ2-1; unclear D gene. Trimming stripped 8 bases from V and 7 bases from J, with 9 bases between. The CDR3 contains 10 residues. Germline V lookup: CDR1 DFQATT, CDR2 SNEGSKA (reference sequence). The CDR3 DNA sequence: TGCAGTATATTCCCGAATGAGCAGTTCTTC. Protein sequence: CSIFPNEQFF.

The table lists this clonotype with a few counts. J is TRBJ2-7 and V is TRBV20-1, with unresolved D. Germline assignment: CDR1 DFQATT and CDR2 SNEGSKA (reference sequence). The V and J ends lost 1 base and 4 bases respectively, with 8 bases between them. This CDR3 region has 12 residues. The CDR3 sequence: CSARGNGYEQYF. CDR3 nucleotides: TGCAGTGCTAGAGGGAACGGGTACGAGCAGTACTTC.

The gene calls are TRBV5-1 and TRBJ2-2; a possible D gene is TRBD1 (6 bases). The V and J ends lost 2 bases and 4 bases respectively, with 9 bases between them. The germline gives CDR1 SGHRS, CDR2 YFSETQ. This CDR3 spans 14 amino acids. Written as DNA, the CDR3 is TGCGCCAGCAGCTTCGACAGGTCCACCGGGGAGCTGTTTTTT. The encoded protein is CASSFDRSTGELFF.

This clonotype was observed a handful of times. The chain links TRBV6-2 or TRBV6-3 to TRBJ2-7, with TRBD2 as a possible D gene (6 bases). There are 16 residues in the CDR3. The ends were cut back, 6 bases at V and 0 bases at J, with 18 bases in the middle. CDR1 is MNHEY, CDR2 SVGEGT, per germline. The CDR3 spells CASSHTRDWYSYEQYF. The CDR3 bases are TGTGCCAGCAGCCACACCCGGGACTGGTACTCCTACGAGCAGTACTTC.

This clonotype was picked up a small number of times. The chain joins TRBV20-1 to TRBJ2-3; 12 nucleotides match TRBD2. The V gene end was trimmed by 4 bases and the J gene end by 3 bases; junction bases not matched to a gene: 14. Germline V lookup: CDR1 DFQATT, CDR2 SNEGSKA (reference sequence). The CDR3 consists of 18 residues. CDR3 DNA: TGCAGTGCTACTCCGACTAGCGGGAGAGGGGCTGGGACAGATACGCAGTATTTT. Protein sequence: CSATPTSGRGAGTDTQYF.

Written as DNA, the CDR3 is TGTGCCATCAGTGAACAGACTAGCGGAGCCCTCGGGGAGCTGTTTTTT. Amino acid sequence: CAISEQTSGALGELFF. The chain employs TRBV10-3 and TRBJ2-2; TRBD2 matches at 9 bases. The CDR3 runs 16 residues. The V gene end was trimmed by 3 bases and the J gene end by 7 bases; junction bases not matched to a gene: 9. Per the germline V gene, CDR1 is ENHRY and CDR2 is SYGVKD.

This clonotype showed up just a few times. The genes are TRBV20-1 and TRBJ1-4, with D hard to call. The CDR3 totals 12 residues. Germline assignment: CDR1 DFQATT and CDR2 SNEGSKA (reference sequence). V lost 6 bases, J lost 6 bases, and 11 bases lay in between. The DNA of the CDR3 is TGCAGTGCAGAGATAGGTTATGAAAAACTGTTTTTT. It translates to CSAEIGYEKLFF.

A word on this clonotype: This is likely a read error, given that the CDR3 carries no conserved phenylalanine or tryptophan at its end. The J gene is TRBJ1-1, the V gene TRBV5-6; D unclear. CDR1 is SGHDT, CDR2 YYEEEE, per germline. V lost 2 bases and J lost 7, with 15 bases in between. The CDR3 length is 14 residues. This CDR3 reads CASSFGERVGEAFY. The CDR3 nucleotides are TGTGCCAGCAGCTTTGGGGAGAGGGTCGGTGAAGCTTTCTAT.

This clonotype was found a few times. V is TRBV20-1 and J is TRBJ2-7; TRBD2 matches 7 bases. Trimming took 5 bases from V and 3 from J; bases not matched to a gene: 10. Germline-derived CDR1 and CDR2 are DFQATT and SNEGSKA (reference sequence). The CDR3 sequence is 14 residues long. CDR3 sequence reads: CSAPEGGKGYEQYF. In DNA, the CDR3 is TGCAGTGCTCCTGAGGGAGGGAAGGGCTACGAGCAGTACTTC.